The rows below give T cell receptor beta chains drawn from one sample of a study of shared clonotypes between healthy human individuals. Profiled with immunoSEQ multiplex PCR; TCRdb holds only in-frame clones, not every one. The sample comprises some 380,000 clones, about 96% of which are singletons, and approximately 0.32% rests with the top ten. The source material was memory CD8+ T cells sorted from blood. These TCRs come from a man aged 30 to 39 in good health. Both conserved end residues are part of each CDR3. D genes are given only for firm matches. Expanded clones are given a class, and other clones once, few, many or no size at all.

j_call,clone_size,cdr3_length,v_call,d_call,cdr3_nt,cdr3_aa
TRBJ1-1,-,15,TRBV12-5,-,TGTGCTAGTGGCCCCGCGGACAGAATGAACACTGAAGCTTTCTTT,CASGPADRMNTEAFF
TRBJ2-7,-,13,TRBV30,TRBD2,TGTGCCTGGTCGGGACTAGGGGGATACGAGCAGTACTTC,CAWSGLGGYEQYF
TRBJ2-6,-,19,TRBV4-1,TRBD2,TGCGCCAGCAGCCTCCCCCCGAGCGGGAGTAAGTCTGGGGCCAACGTCCTGACTTTC,CASSLPPSGSKSGANVLTF
TRBJ2-3,-,12,TRBV2,-,TGTGCCAGCCGCGTCCTGGGACTGCCCCCCTATTTT,CASRVLGLPPYF
TRBJ1-5,-,14,TRBV19,TRBD1,TGTGCCAGTAGTCCCCGACAGGGTTTTCAGCCCCAGCATTTT,CASSPRQGFQPQHF
TRBJ2-2,-,16,TRBV5-1,-,TGCGCCAGCAGCTCGGGACCTCGGACCAGGGTCGGGGAGCTGTTTTTT,CASSSGPRTRVGELFF
TRBJ2-7,-,13,TRBV2,TRBD1,TGTGCCAGCAATTACAGGGGCTCCTACGAGCAGTACTTC,CASNYRGSYEQYF
TRBJ2-7,-,16,TRBV6-5,TRBD2,TGTGCCAGCAGTTACTCGATTAGCGGGAGTCGGTACGAGCAGTACTTC,CASSYSISGSRYEQYF
TRBJ2-3,-,13,TRBV29-1,TRBD2,TGCAGCGCGGGGACTAGGTACACAGATACGCAGTATTTT,CSAGTRYTDTQYF
TRBJ2-3,once,13,TRBV27,-,TGTGCCAGCAGTTTTCGGGGGTTGGATACGCAGTATTTT,CASSFRGLDTQYF
TRBJ2-5,-,14,TRBV13,-,TGTGCCAGCAGCTCGAGGGGGGGTGGAGAGACCCAGTACTTC,CASSSRGGGETQYF
TRBJ2-1,once,13,TRBV5-1,-,TGCGCCAGCAGTCGGGGTTCCTACAATGAGCAGTTCTTC,CASSRGSYNEQFF
TRBJ2-5,-,10,TRBV29-1,-,TGCAGCGATGAGTCGGAGACCCAGTACTTC,CSDESETQYF
TRBJ2-1,-,13,TRBV7-3,TRBD1,TGTGCCAGCAGCTTCACAGGGGGCAATGAGCAGTTCTTC,CASSFTGGNEQFF
TRBJ2-2,-,14,TRBV9,-,TGTGCCAGCAGCAACTCGGAGGTTGTCGGGGAGCTGTTTTTT,CASSNSEVVGELFF
TRBJ1-1,-,14,TRBV27,TRBD1,TGTGCCAGCAGTCCACAGGGGGCGAACACTGAAGCTTTCTTT,CASSPQGANTEAFF
TRBJ1-4,-,16,TRBV18,TRBD1,TGTGCCAGCTCACCTGTCGCCGGGACAGTTAATGAAAAACTGTTTTTT,CASSPVAGTVNEKLFF
TRBJ2-7,-,14,TRBV2,TRBD2,TGTGCCAGCACCTTAGCGGGAATGTCCTACGAGCAGTACTTC,CASTLAGMSYEQYF
TRBJ2-7,-,13,TRBV19,-,TGTGCCAGTAGTATCGGCCAGTCCTACGAGCAGTACTTC,CASSIGQSYEQYF
TRBJ2-1,-,15,TRBV5-1,TRBD1,TGCGCCAGCAGCTATGGACAGGGGCTTTACAATGAGCAGTTCTTC,CASSYGQGLYNEQFF
TRBJ2-1,-,16,TRBV5-1,-,TGCGCCAGCAGCGGTGGGACGCTAAGCTCCTACAATGAGCAGTTCTTC,CASSGGTLSSYNEQFF
TRBJ2-2,-,18,TRBV13,TRBD2,TGTGCCAGCAGCTCCGGGACTAGCGGGAGAATGGGCACCGGGGAGCTGTTTTTT,CASSSGTSGRMGTGELFF
TRBJ2-7,-,16,TRBV2,-,TGTGCCAGCAGTGACCCCTCTAGCACAGAAACCTACGAGCAGTACTTC,CASSDPSSTETYEQYF
TRBJ2-7,-,15,TRBV1,-,TGCACCAGCAGCCAAGGCGGGAGGGTTCCCTACGAGCAGTACTTC,CTSSQGGRVPYEQYF
TRBJ2-7,-,15,TRBV5-1,-,TGCGCCAGCAGGTTGGACGCAGGGACTCACTACGAGCAGTACTTC,CASRLDAGTHYEQYF
TRBJ1-3,-,20,TRBV27,TRBD1,TGTGCCAGCAGTTTATTCCCGCCAGGGGGGGGTTTCTTCTCTGGAAACACCATATATTTT,CASSLFPPGGGFFSGNTIYF
TRBJ1-4,-,13,TRBV9,-,TGTGCCAGCACGCACCTCCCTAATGAAAAACTGTTTTTT,CASTHLPNEKLFF
TRBJ2-7,-,17,TRBV4-1,-,TGCGCCAGCAGCCAAGTGGTGGTAGGGGACCGATCCTACGAGCAGTACTTC,CASSQVVVGDRSYEQYF
TRBJ1-4,once,13,TRBV9,-,TGTGCCACCAAGCGGACTGCTAATGAAAAACTGTTTTTT,CATKRTANEKLFF
TRBJ2-7,once,14,TRBV7-8,-,TGTGCCAGCAGCTTAAGGAGATTGGACGGCGAGCAGTACTTC,CASSLRRLDGEQYF
TRBJ2-7,-,11,TRBV20-1,-,TGCAGTGCTAGAGATCTCTACGAGCAGTACTTC,CSARDLYEQYF
TRBJ1-4,-,14,TRBV30,-,TGTGCCTGGACCCCCTGGCAGGGGTATGAAAAACTGTTTTTT,CAWTPWQGYEKLFF
TRBJ2-2,-,11,TRBV28,-,TGTGCCAGCAGGACGGCCCGGGAGCTGTTTTTT,CASRTARELFF
TRBJ2-5,-,11,TRBV6-5,-,TGTGCCAGCAGTTACTCCGAGACCCAGTACTTC,CASSYSETQYF
TRBJ2-3,-,17,TRBV9,-,TGTGCCAGCAGCGTAGCTACGAGGGGAAGCGGAACAGATACGCAGTATTTT,CASSVATRGSGTDTQYF
TRBJ2-2,-,16,TRBV14,-,TGTGCCAGCAGCCAAGTTGGGGGGACGAACACCGGGGAGCTGTTTTTT,CASSQVGGTNTGELFF
TRBJ1-1,-,15,TRBV6-5,TRBD1,TGTGCCAGCAGTTGGACCGGGACAGGGGGCCCTGAAGCTTTCTTT,CASSWTGTGGPEAFF
TRBJ1-1,few,14,TRBV11-3,-,TGTGCCAGCAGCGAAGGAGGAAAGAACACTGAAGCTTTCTTT,CASSEGGKNTEAFF
TRBJ2-7,-,14,TRBV19,TRBD2,TGTGCCAGTAGTATGCTACTAGCGGACTACGAGCAGTACTTC,CASSMLLADYEQYF
TRBJ2-1,-,12,TRBV5-1,-,TGCGCCAGCAGCCCGGTGGACTCTGAGCAGTTCTTC,CASSPVDSEQFF
TRBJ2-1,-,16,TRBV10-1,TRBD2,TGCGCCAGCAGTGAGGTGGCGGGAGTAACTGTAAATGAGCAGTTCTTC,CASSEVAGVTVNEQFF
TRBJ1-3,-,15,TRBV7-9,-,TGTGCCAGCAGCCGATTCAGGGGACCTGGAAACACCATATATTTT,CASSRFRGPGNTIYF
TRBJ1-2,once,13,TRBV29-1,-,TGCAGCGTGTGGGACGGTGGTAACTATGGCTACACCTTC,CSVWDGGNYGYTF
TRBJ2-1,-,13,TRBV18,TRBD2,TGTGCCAGCTCACGGACTAGTCTCGATGAGCAGTTCTTC,CASSRTSLDEQFF
TRBJ2-5,-,13,TRBV6-4,-,TGTGCCAGCAGCCTCGAGGCTGGGGAGACCCAGTACTTC,CASSLEAGETQYF
TRBJ2-4,-,15,TRBV5-1,-,TGCGCCAGCAGCGAACCAACGGGGGCCAAAAACATTCAGTACTTC,CASSEPTGAKNIQYF
TRBJ2-5,-,14,TRBV5-1,TRBD1,TGCGCCAGCAGCTTGCGGGACAGTCAAGAGACCCAGTACTTC,CASSLRDSQETQYF
TRBJ1-1,-,15,TRBV19,TRBD1,TGTGCCAGTAGTAGGGGGACAGTTAAAAGGACTGAAGCTTTCTTT,CASSRGTVKRTEAFF
TRBJ1-2,-,12,TRBV6-1,-,TGTGCCAGCAGGAGGACGTACTATGGCTACACCTTC,CASRRTYYGYTF
TRBJ1-4,-,13,TRBV7-3,-,TGTGCCAGCAGCTTTGAACCGGGACAAAAACTGTTTTTT,CASSFEPGQKLFF
TRBJ2-5,-,14,TRBV5-4,-,TGTGCCAGCAGCTTGGGGAGCGGGCAAGAGACCCAGTACTTC,CASSLGSGQETQYF